Listed here are 8 T cell receptor beta chains from one sample, sequenced in a study of identical twins. TCRdb reanalysed the 5' RACE reads using MiXCR and keeps one entry per CDR3 protein. Seen here are 1.5 million or so distinct CDR3 sequences, about 32% observed once, and the top ten hold around 0.3%. Sequences were obtained from cord blood. The source is a newborn girl in good health.

This clonotype was found many times. The V and J genes are TRBV29-1 and TRBJ2-3; 13 nucleotides align to TRBD2. CDR3 length: 15 residues. With 6 bases clipped from V and 3 bases from J, the junction kept 6 bases outside the gene matches. In germline, CDR1 is SQVTM, CDR2 ANQGSEA. The CDR3 loop reads CSVTGTSGNTDTQYF. CDR3 nucleotides: TGCAGCGTGACCGGGACTAGCGGGAATACAGATACGCAGTATTTT.

This clonotype was counted at least ten times. V usage is TRBV12-3 or TRBV12-4 and J usage is TRBJ1-4; the match to TRBD1 covers 7 bases. This CDR3 region has 12 residues. V shed 5 bases and J 8 bases; nucleotides not matched to a gene: 2. CDR3 in DNA: TGTGCCAGCAGTGTGGACAGGGAAAAACTGTTTTTT. It is translated as CASSVDREKLFF.

This clonotype was found a few times. The chain joins TRBV28 to TRBJ2-3; 13 nucleotides match TRBD2. This CDR3 has 18 amino acids. V lost 3 bases to trimming and J lost 2 bases; unmatched junction nucleotides: 8. Germline CDR1 MDHEN, CDR2 SYDVKM. In DNA, the CDR3 is TGTGCCAGCAGTTTGTCTACTAGCGGGAGGGCCCTCACAGATACGCAGTATTTT. It encodes CASSLSTSGRALTDTQYF.

The genes are TRBV7-2 and TRBJ2-7, with D uncertain. The length of the CDR3 is 14 residues. Trimming pared 6 bases from V and 0 bases from J, leaving 12 bases between. Germline CDR1 SGHTA, CDR2 FQGNSA. CDR3 loop: CASSPERLSYEQYF. The CDR3 nucleotides read TGTGCCAGCAGTCCCGAAAGGCTCTCCTACGAGCAGTACTTC.

This chain connects TRBV19 to TRBJ2-1; D is ambiguous. This CDR3 has 15 amino acids. Germline V gene data show CDR1 as LNHDA and CDR2 as SQIVND (reference sequence). Between the trimmed V and J ends, which lost 0 bases and 4 bases, there was a span of 10 bases. This chain's CDR3 is CASSIDSQEYNEQFF. The CDR3 DNA sequence: TGTGCCAGTAGTATAGATTCGCAGGAATACAATGAGCAGTTCTTC.

The rearrangement links TRBV12-3 or TRBV12-4 to TRBJ2-2; maybe TRBD2 (5 bases). The CDR3 is made up of 16 amino acids. Trimming pared 3 bases from V and 3 bases from J, leaving 14 bases between. CDR3 DNA sequence: TGTGCCAGCAGTTTGGGCCTCCCGCGGGACACCGGGGAGCTGTTTTTT. Translating gives CASSLGLPRDTGELFF.

The chain uses TRBV10-3 and TRBJ2-3; 8 nucleotides agree with TRBD1. The V and J ends lost 10 bases and 2 bases, in that order; junction bases with no gene match: 5. Germline assignment: CDR1 ENHRY and CDR2 SYGVKD. This CDR3 has 13 residues. CDR3 protein: CANQGASTDTQYF. The CDR3 region has the DNA TGTGCCAATCAGGGGGCTTCCACAGATACGCAGTATTTT.

This clonotype came up once. The chain has TRBV4-1 and TRBJ2-2; D remains unclear. The CDR3 totals 13 residues. V lost 0 bases and J 9 bases, leaving 8 bases between the germline ends. CDR1 MGHRA and CDR2 YSYEKL come from the germline V gene. The CDR3 loop reads CASSQEPLRELFF. The CDR3 DNA follows: TGCGCCAGCAGCCAAGAGCCCCTCCGGGAGCTGTTTTTT.